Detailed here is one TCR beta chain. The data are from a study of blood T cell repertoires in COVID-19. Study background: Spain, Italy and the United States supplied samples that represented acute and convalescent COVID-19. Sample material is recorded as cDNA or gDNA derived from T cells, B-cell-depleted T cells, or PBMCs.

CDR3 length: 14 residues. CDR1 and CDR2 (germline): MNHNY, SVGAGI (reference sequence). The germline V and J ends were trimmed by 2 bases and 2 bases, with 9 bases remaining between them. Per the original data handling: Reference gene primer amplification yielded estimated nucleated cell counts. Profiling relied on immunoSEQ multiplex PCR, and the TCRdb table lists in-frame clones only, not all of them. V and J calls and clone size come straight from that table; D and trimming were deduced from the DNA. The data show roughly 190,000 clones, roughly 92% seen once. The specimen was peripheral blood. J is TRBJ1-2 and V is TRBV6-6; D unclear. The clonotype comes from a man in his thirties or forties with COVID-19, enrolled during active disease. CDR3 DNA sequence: TGTGCCAGCAGTTACGGGAGCCTCAACTATGGCTACACCTTC. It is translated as CASSYGSLNYGYTF.